This is a list of T cell receptor beta chains from one sample in a study of shared clonotypes between healthy human individuals. The method was immunoSEQ multiplex PCR; TCRdb's version includes in-frame clones alone and lacks a portion of them. The sample carries around 450,000 clones, 75% to 85% recorded once. The sample was PBMCs. These receptors all come from a woman between 40 and 50 years old in good health. Some clones in this sample may be carry-over from other donors' samples. CDR3s include the opening cysteine and the closing phenylalanine or tryptophan. The order of the fields is J gene, clone size, V gene, D gene, CDR3 DNA, CDR3 protein. The D gene is left open where the match is weak. Part of the rows lack a size; the others show once, few, many or a class for expanded clones.

J gene: TRBJ2-7
clone size: .
V gene: TRBV5-4
D gene: .
CDR3 DNA: TGTGCCAGCAGCTTCCAGGTAATCCCATACGAGCAGTACTTC
CDR3 protein: CASSFQVIPYEQYF

J gene: TRBJ2-5
clone size: once
V gene: TRBV5-6
D gene: TRBD1
CDR3 DNA: TGTGCCAGCAGCCCTGCCCCGGACAGGGTAGAGACCCAGTACTTC
CDR3 protein: CASSPAPDRVETQYF

J gene: TRBJ2-7
clone size: .
V gene: TRBV29-1
D gene: TRBD2
CDR3 DNA: TGCAGCGTTGGGACTAGCGGATACGAGCAGTACTTC
CDR3 protein: CSVGTSGYEQYF

J gene: TRBJ2-3
clone size: .
V gene: TRBV28
D gene: .
CDR3 DNA: TGTGCCAGCAGCCCAGGGAGCACAGATACGCAGTATTTT
CDR3 protein: CASSPGSTDTQYF

J gene: TRBJ1-5
clone size: .
V gene: TRBV27
D gene: .
CDR3 DNA: TGTGCCAGCAGTTCTCAGGCCAATCAGCCCCAGCATTTT
CDR3 protein: CASSSQANQPQHF

J gene: TRBJ2-1
clone size: .
V gene: TRBV5-1
D gene: .
CDR3 DNA: TGCGCCAGCAGCTCGACAGGAGACTACAATGAGCAGTTCTTC
CDR3 protein: CASSSTGDYNEQFF

J gene: TRBJ2-6
clone size: few
V gene: TRBV15
D gene: .
CDR3 DNA: TGTGCCACCAGCAAGGACACCAGCTCTGGGGCCAACGTCCTGACTTTC
CDR3 protein: CATSKDTSSGANVLTF

J gene: TRBJ2-3
clone size: few
V gene: TRBV4-3
D gene: .
CDR3 DNA: TGCGCCAGCAGCCAAAGACACCTTAGCACAGATACGCAGTATTTT
CDR3 protein: CASSQRHLSTDTQYF

J gene: TRBJ2-2
clone size: .
V gene: TRBV7-9
D gene: .
CDR3 DNA: TGTGCCAGCAGCTTAATGGCGGGATTTAACACCGGGGAGCTGTTTTTT
CDR3 protein: CASSLMAGFNTGELFF

J gene: TRBJ2-7
clone size: .
V gene: TRBV19
D gene: TRBD2
CDR3 DNA: TGTGCCAGTAGTACCGGGACTAGCGGGAGGGCCCCTTTCTACGAGCAGTACTTC
CDR3 protein: CASSTGTSGRAPFYEQYF

J gene: TRBJ1-2
clone size: once
V gene: TRBV28
D gene: TRBD1
CDR3 DNA: TGTGCCAGCAGAAGGACAGGAACACACTATGGCTACACCTTC
CDR3 protein: CASRRTGTHYGYTF

J gene: TRBJ2-5
clone size: .
V gene: TRBV18
D gene: .
CDR3 DNA: TGTGCCAGCTCACCAACCGGGGGCCAAGAGACCCAGTACTTC
CDR3 protein: CASSPTGGQETQYF

J gene: TRBJ2-4
clone size: .
V gene: TRBV5-4
D gene: .
CDR3 DNA: TGTGCCAGCAGCCCTGGACTCAAAAACATTCAGTACTTC
CDR3 protein: CASSPGLKNIQYF

J gene: TRBJ2-1
clone size: .
V gene: TRBV7-2
D gene: TRBD1
CDR3 DNA: TGTGCCAGCAGCTTCGGACAGGCCTACAATGAGCAGTTCTTC
CDR3 protein: CASSFGQAYNEQFF

J gene: TRBJ1-1
clone size: .
V gene: TRBV9
D gene: .
CDR3 DNA: TGTGCCAGCAGCGAGGGGGTAGGCACTGAAGCTTTCTTT
CDR3 protein: CASSEGVGTEAFF

J gene: TRBJ1-5
clone size: few
V gene: TRBV7-8
D gene: .
CDR3 DNA: TGTGCCAGCAGCCTTCTGCGCAATCAGCCCCAGCATTTT
CDR3 protein: CASSLLRNQPQHF

J gene: TRBJ2-1
clone size: .
V gene: TRBV9
D gene: .
CDR3 DNA: TGTGCCAGCTCATACAATGAGCAGTTCTTC
CDR3 protein: CASSYNEQFF

J gene: TRBJ2-1
clone size: .
V gene: TRBV7-2
D gene: .
CDR3 DNA: TGTGCCAGCAGCTTAGCAGGGACGTACAATGAGCAGTTCTTC
CDR3 protein: CASSLAGTYNEQFF

J gene: TRBJ2-2
clone size: .
V gene: TRBV9
D gene: TRBD2
CDR3 DNA: TGTGCCAGCAGCGTAGTGTCTAGCGGGAGGTTTAACACCGGGGAGCTGTTTTTT
CDR3 protein: CASSVVSSGRFNTGELFF

J gene: TRBJ1-2
clone size: many
V gene: TRBV4-2
D gene: .
CDR3 DNA: TGTGCCAGCAGCCAAGATCGGACAATCGTTTATGGCTACACCTTC
CDR3 protein: CASSQDRTIVYGYTF

J gene: TRBJ1-1
clone size: many
V gene: TRBV7-2
D gene: .
CDR3 DNA: TGTGCCAGCAGCTCCTATGGGCCGAGGACTGAAGCTTTCTTT
CDR3 protein: CASSSYGPRTEAFF

J gene: TRBJ2-5
clone size: .
V gene: TRBV5-1
D gene: .
CDR3 DNA: TGCGCCAGCAGCTTGATCCCGGGCCAAGAGACCCAGTACTTC
CDR3 protein: CASSLIPGQETQYF

J gene: TRBJ2-1
clone size: .
V gene: TRBV28
D gene: TRBD2
CDR3 DNA: TGTGCCAGCAGTTCCCTCGGACTAGCGGGAGGCTATGAGCAGTTCTTC
CDR3 protein: CASSSLGLAGGYEQFF

J gene: TRBJ2-1
clone size: .
V gene: TRBV15
D gene: .
CDR3 DNA: TGTGCCACCAGCAGAGACCCGGGTCGGGGGAATGAGCAGTTCTTC
CDR3 protein: CATSRDPGRGNEQFF

J gene: TRBJ2-2
clone size: .
V gene: TRBV30
D gene: .
CDR3 DNA: TGTGCCTGGAGTGTACATAAGGGGAGAAGTGGCACCGGGGAGCTGTTTTTT
CDR3 protein: CAWSVHKGRSGTGELFF

J gene: TRBJ1-5
clone size: .
V gene: TRBV5-8
D gene: .
CDR3 DNA: TGTGCCAGCAGCCGGGGGGCCAGCTTCAATCAGCCCCAGCATTTT
CDR3 protein: CASSRGASFNQPQHF

J gene: TRBJ2-3
clone size: .
V gene: TRBV10-2
D gene: .
CDR3 DNA: TGCGCCAGCAGCCCCGTCGGGGCCATCGATACGCAGTATTTT
CDR3 protein: CASSPVGAIDTQYF

J gene: TRBJ2-7
clone size: .
V gene: TRBV7-9
D gene: TRBD2
CDR3 DNA: TGTGCCAGCAGCCCCATCCTAGCGGGAGTTGAGCAGTACTTC
CDR3 protein: CASSPILAGVEQYF

J gene: TRBJ2-1
clone size: .
V gene: TRBV2
D gene: TRBD2
CDR3 DNA: TGTGCCAGCAGTTTAGCGGGAGGCGGATACAATGAGCAGTTCTTC
CDR3 protein: CASSLAGGGYNEQFF

J gene: TRBJ2-2
clone size: .
V gene: TRBV7-3
D gene: .
CDR3 DNA: TGTGCCAGCAGCGCTCCCGGGACTCATAACACCGGGGAGCTGTTTTTT
CDR3 protein: CASSAPGTHNTGELFF

J gene: TRBJ2-5
clone size: .
V gene: TRBV11-1
D gene: .
CDR3 DNA: TGTGCCAGCAGCTTAGGGGTAGAGAGGACACTCCAAGAGACCCAGTACTTC
CDR3 protein: CASSLGVERTLQETQYF

J gene: TRBJ2-5
clone size: .
V gene: TRBV7-9
D gene: TRBD2
CDR3 DNA: TGTGCCAGCACCCAAGGGACTAGCGGGACCCGGGAGACCCAGTACTTC
CDR3 protein: CASTQGTSGTRETQYF

J gene: TRBJ2-1
clone size: .
V gene: TRBV7-9
D gene: .
CDR3 DNA: TGTGCCAGCAGCTTAGGGGGCCACAATGAGCAGTTCTTC
CDR3 protein: CASSLGGHNEQFF

J gene: TRBJ1-4
clone size: .
V gene: TRBV30
D gene: .
CDR3 DNA: TGTGCCTGGAGTGTGGGCTTTGCAACTAATGAAAAACTGTTTTTT
CDR3 protein: CAWSVGFATNEKLFF

J gene: TRBJ2-7
clone size: many
V gene: TRBV5-1
D gene: .
CDR3 DNA: TGCGCCAGCAGCTTGTGGTTTTCTCAAGGTTCCTACGAGCAGTACTTC
CDR3 protein: CASSLWFSQGSYEQYF

J gene: TRBJ1-5
clone size: .
V gene: TRBV5-1
D gene: .
CDR3 DNA: TGCGCCAGCAGCTTGGAGACAGATCAGCCCCAGCATTTT
CDR3 protein: CASSLETDQPQHF

J gene: TRBJ2-3
clone size: .
V gene: TRBV4-1
D gene: TRBD2
CDR3 DNA: TGCGCCAGCAGCCGCGGGACTAGGGGCACAGATACGCAGTATTTT
CDR3 protein: CASSRGTRGTDTQYF

J gene: TRBJ2-1
clone size: .
V gene: TRBV10-3
D gene: .
CDR3 DNA: TGTGCCATCACCGATACCCAACAGGTTAACTACAATGAGCAGTTCTTC
CDR3 protein: CAITDTQQVNYNEQFF